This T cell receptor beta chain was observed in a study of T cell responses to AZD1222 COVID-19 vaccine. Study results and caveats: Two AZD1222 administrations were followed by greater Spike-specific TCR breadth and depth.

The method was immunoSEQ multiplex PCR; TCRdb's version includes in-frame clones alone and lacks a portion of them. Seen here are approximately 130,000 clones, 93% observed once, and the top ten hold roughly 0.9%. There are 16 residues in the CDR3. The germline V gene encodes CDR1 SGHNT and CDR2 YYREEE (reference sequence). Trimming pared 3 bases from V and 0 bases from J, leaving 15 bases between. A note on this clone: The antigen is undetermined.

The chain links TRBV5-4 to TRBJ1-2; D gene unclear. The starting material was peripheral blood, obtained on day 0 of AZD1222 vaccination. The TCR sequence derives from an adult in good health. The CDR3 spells CASSSAGRPANYGYTF. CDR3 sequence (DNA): TGTGCCAGCAGCTCCGCCGGGCGGCCGGCTAACTATGGCTACACCTTC.